This T cell receptor beta chain comes out of a study of CD8 T cells in ankylosing spondylitis. Study findings and constraints: Made up of roughly 8 highly homologous variants, a TCR beta motif appeared characteristic of ankylosing spondylitis blood. In reactive arthritis synovial fluid and blood, some motif variants had been reported before. The authors reported significant enrichment of disease-linked clones in matched ankylosing spondylitis synovial fluid. Disease-linked clones had a CD8+ phenotype and relatively low frequency in peripheral blood.

This clonotype was found many times. Its specificity is unknown. With 3 bases removed from V and 7 bases from J, the gap between germline ends came to 16 bases. The CDR3 length is 15 residues. Molecular-barcoded quantitative 5'-RACE produced these TCR beta libraries. One entry per CDR3 protein, called by TCRdb with MiXCR from the 5' RACE reads. Among approximately 500,000 distinct CDR3 sequences listed, roughly 13% were seen once. The source is a male donor with ankylosing spondylitis. Sequencing input: blood, either unsorted or a sorted T cell fraction (not recorded which). This chain connects TRBV12-3 or TRBV12-4 to TRBJ2-1; D gene unclear. The CDR3 DNA reads as TGTGCCAGCAGTTTTGGCTTGTCCCAACTAAATGAGCAGTTCTTC. As protein: CASSFGLSQLNEQFF.